This T cell receptor (beta chain) stems from a study of shared clonotypes between healthy human individuals. Across the whole study: CD4 naive cells filled three plates per donor, CD4 memory three, CD8 naive two and CD8 memory one.

Libraries were prepared by immunoSEQ multiplex PCR; TCRdb keeps only in-frame clonotypes and omits some of them. In the table there are under 1,100,000 clones, 78% of which are singletons. This CDR3 has 15 amino acids. V was trimmed by 0 bases and J by 3 bases, leaving 13 bases between them. This sequence originates from a young man in good health. Some clones in this sample may be carry-over from other donors' samples. This chain connects TRBV5-3 to TRBJ2-7; D gene ambiguous. TRBV5-3 belongs to the ORF category, with a function that is uncertain. The sequencing sample was made of memory CD4+ T cells from PBMCs. Subset denoted: CD45RA-negative fraction. The CDR3 nucleotides are TGTGCCAGAAGCTTGGCAGTGGTCCTGCTCTACGAGCAGTACTTC. Its protein is CARSLAVVLLYEQYF.